This TCR beta chain was documented in a study of cytomegalovirus exposure and HLA in healthy donors (dated by TCRdb to the late 2010s). Concerning the study at large: In an earlier analysis of about 560 of the donors, 276 Gb of sequence data and 120 million or so unique TCR beta sequences from roughly 200 million T cells were reported. Approximately 300 gigabases of sequencing data and 70 million to 95 million unique TCR sequences made up an early release that covered 640 HLA-typed donors. Of the 300 to 500 genotyped donors, 75% to 85% were placed in the genetic ancestry cluster associated with self-reported Caucasian donors. The study aimed to test whether cataloging public T cell receptors could reveal signatures of past pathogen exposure. The study used immunosequencing to profile the T cell repertoires of more than 650 subjects and linked those repertoires to cytomegalovirus serostatus. Along with the roughly 670-subject first cohort, a separate validation cohort of over a hundred different subjects was used. To predict cytomegalovirus infection status, the study combined high-throughput TCR immunosequencing, statistical association of individual TCRs with disease status, and machine learning. To study patterns of TCR occurrence, a later analysis re-analyzed previously published TCR beta repertoires from several hundred donors and added high-resolution HLA genotyping. In the later analysis, no new phenotypic data were used to find candidate immune exposures; instead, reliance was placed on TCR beta sequences and their occurrence across donors. In an earlier analysis of more than 550 of the donors, high-throughput TCR beta sequencing was used to judge whether each TCR beta V gene segment behaved as functional or pseudogenic. Donor age, sex, ethnicity and CMV serostatus were compiled alongside the repertoire data. A later genetic analysis used genome-wide SNP genotypes for about three fifths of the 666 donors, treating that subset as a discovery cohort. Every repertoire in the discovery cohort had been generated on one and the same sequencing platform. Both class I and class II loci were covered by HLA typing, at four-digit resolution. Typing coverage varied by locus: roughly 620-640 donors for A, B, C, DRB1 and DQB1; approximately 500 for DQA1; about 600 for DPA1; around 450 for DPB1. Five DR-DQ haplotypes were treated as single units for association and clustering because of strong linkage in the cohort. On average, over 200,000 unique TCR beta nucleotide sequences were sequenced per donor among fewer than 500 genotyped donors of the cohort, with roughly 18% of those sequences being non-productive.

Broad study findings and their caveats: According to a later analysis, most CMV-associated TCR beta chains appeared to be HLA-restricted, and the HLA associations seemed to be driven largely by CMV exposure. A group of highly shared sequence variants was considered likely to be a technical artifact of the sequencing pipeline. In an earlier analysis of over 550 of the donors, most TCR beta V segments were observed in productive rearrangements about 87% or about 30% of the time, broadly matching IMGT annotations. A later analysis associated about 16,000 TCR beta sequences with specific HLA alleles at a false discovery rate of 0.05. This cohort had only TCR beta chains sequenced, and the lack of alpha or paired-chain data limited which features could be detected. The classifier was reported to diagnose cytomegalovirus status with high specificity and sensitivity in both the original cohort and the validation cohort. Some IMGT-functional V segments, including TRBV6-2 and TRBV6-3, could not be told apart with the 87-base-pair reads, so those segments were excluded. Assigning TCR associations to individual alleles was difficult when HLA alleles, especially DR and DQ, strongly co-occurred. In a later analysis, TCR association rates were found to vary across HLA loci, with the most associated TCRs seen for DRB1 alleles and the fewest for HLA-C alleles. A later genetic analysis associated a missense DCLRE1C variant with V-gene and J-gene trimming of TCR beta chains, and an independent cohort replicated the association. Because some donors lacked HLA typing at each locus, the association tests relied only on the typed subset. Several of the top co-occurrence clusters appeared to be linked to parvovirus B19, influenza, CMV and Epstein-Barr virus, according to a later analysis. Across donors, most TCR sequences were observed very rarely, whereas some public TCRs were present in many individuals. Roughly uniform sequencing depth across donors was assumed in presence/absence analyses, although this assumption may not hold. Immune exposure information for the cohort was limited to CMV serostatus. The study gave a list of about 160 TCR beta chains associated with cytomegalovirus. Compared with the roughly 670-donor mean, donors in an Asian-associated ancestry cluster had fewer N-insertions in productive TCRs, according to a later genetic analysis. Correlated functional status among segregating V segments might be attributable to linkage disequilibrium, but an unknown experimental factor could not be ruled out. The authors suggested that the approach could potentially be generalized to other disease states and immunological phenotypes. A further reported finding was that TCR beta sequences accurately predicted the HLA-A and HLA-B alleles for most subjects in the first cohort. In a later analysis, HLA-associated TCR beta chains showed more clonal expansion and lower generation probabilities than non-associated chains that were equally common. In vitro tests confirmed that a few of the cytomegalovirus-associated TCR beta chains recognize cytomegalovirus antigens. The earlier analysis of approximately 540 of the donors excluded seventeen rarely observed V segments, including chromosome 9 orphons, because counts were too low.

In total, around 600 healthy bone marrow donors made up the cohort. At the time of sampling, all cohort members were nominally healthy, though unrecorded immune exposures were likely present. The donor was CMV seronegative and belonged to the group of 350 or so seronegative cohort members. Every donor gave a peripheral blood sample, and the peripheral blood mononuclear cells from that sample were used for TCR beta sequencing. Genomic DNA extraction from the blood cell samples was performed with the Qiagen DNeasy Blood Extraction Kit. The library was obtained by the immunoSEQ multiplex PCR assay. For the multiplex PCR, a mixture combining 60 forward primers for TCR Vbeta segments and 13 reverse primers for TCR Jbeta segments was used. The CDR3 region of rearranged TCR beta genes was amplified from genomic DNA with a multiplex PCR assay. On the Illumina HiSeq System, the amplified TCR beta libraries were sequenced as 87-base-pair reads. The original pipeline was this. In a later analysis, some 80 million unique TCR beta chains were counted across the approximately 640 repertoires, and roughly 9.9 million of these chains were shared by at least two donors. Raw reads were error-corrected and collapsed into unique sequences by a nearest-neighbor algorithm in which closely related sequences were merged to remove PCR and sequencing errors. V, D and J gene segments were assigned by aligning CDR3 sequences to IMGT reference sequences. For a sequence to be retained, a match of at least six nucleotides was required to both a V gene segment and a J gene segment. A rearrangement was called productive if the CDR3 had no stop codons and remained in frame with V and J, and every other rearrangement was called non-productive. Following IMGT convention, CDR3 was defined as the stretch from the second conserved V-encoded cysteine up to the conserved J-encoded phenylalanine. The earlier analysis of about 620 of the donors excluded sequences that lacked an unambiguous match to a single V gene segment. An earlier analysis of some 500 of the donors classified V segments as functional when productive rearrangements were above 56.7% and as segregating when the standard deviation between donors was above 5%. A statistical classification framework was built for diagnosing cytomegalovirus status from the catalog of TCR beta chain sequences. A later analysis assigned V and J genes by comparing TCR nucleotide sequences with IMGT/GENE-DB human TR gene sequences. A later analysis assigned CDR3 sequences and most-parsimonious VDJ recombination scenarios with the TCRdist pipeline. A later analysis defined each TCR beta chain by its CDR3 amino acid sequence plus V-gene family, and excluded reads lacking a unique V-gene family. A later analysis removed over 500 highly shared, low-generation-probability nucleotide sequences to deal with suspected cross-contamination and a sequencing artifact. For each public chain, a later analysis derived a clonal expansion index from normalized ranks of inferred template counts within each repertoire. In a later analysis, generation probabilities were computed with a VDJ recombination model fitted to out-of-frame rearrangements, and the resulting probabilities were checked against IGoR. In a later analysis, hypergeometric tests were used to score TCR-TCR, TCR-HLA and TCR-CMV co-occurrence, with a repertoire-size bias correction applied to TCR pairs. False discovery rates were estimated in a later analysis by permuting HLA or CMV assignments 20 times. In a later analysis, co-occurring TCRs were grouped with DBSCAN, and TCRdist sequence similarity was added when clustering was performed within HLA-allele-positive subsets. Co-occurrence clustering excluded repertoires with fewer than 30,000 or more than 120,000 public chains, plus five with anomalous nucleotide sharing. TCRdb re-hosts the immuneACCESS table, in-frame sequences only. Its copies lack some clones; in the studies checked, an unresolved V gene accounts for under half of them, and the cause for the rest is not known. V and J calls and clone size come straight from that table; D and trimming were deduced from the DNA. Present in this sample are 150,000 to 200,000 clones, about three quarters of which were seen just once. The top ten clones comprise approximately 1.6% of the sample.

The CDR3 numbers 16 residues from cysteine through phenylalanine. Only CDR3 DNA is held: 48 bases, read in frame from base 1. CDR1 and CDR2 are read off the germline V gene as LGHNA and YNFKEQ. V is cut back by 4 bases and J by 3 bases, with 7 bases in the junction unmatched. With regard to this clone: Its antigen specificity is not known. The record has no base qualities; no much larger clone is one base away.

The sample was PBMCs. The chain is made from TRBV4-2 and TRBJ2-1, and TRBD1 aligns with 9 junction nucleotides. This receptor was obtained from a girl aged 5-17 years in good health and CMV-seronegative. The CDR3 protein: CASSRGGTGIYNEQFF. The sequenced DNA is TGTGCCAGCAGCCGAGGGGGGACAGGGATCTACAATGAGCAGTTCTTC.